These T cell receptor beta chains were read from a single sample in a study of shared clonotypes between healthy human individuals. Clones were read by immunoSEQ multiplex PCR, and TCRdb kept only the in-frame ones, dropping some. This sample has about 380,000 clones, with roughly 96% found just once. The specimen sequenced was memory CD8+ T cells sorted from blood. These receptors were obtained from a man aged 25 to 45 in good health. CDR3s include the opening cysteine and the closing phenylalanine or tryptophan. Each record gives: D gene, clone size, V gene, J gene, CDR3 protein, CDR3 DNA. A D gene is named only where the DNA matches it firmly. Only part of the rows carry a size: once, few, many, or a class if the clone is expanded.

-,-,TRBV28,TRBJ2-7,CASSFIGNSYEQYF,TGTGCCAGCAGTTTTATAGGTAACTCCTACGAGCAGTACTTC
TRBD2,-,TRBV7-2,TRBJ2-3,CASSLAPGLAGLDTQYF,TGTGCCAGCAGCTTAGCCCCCGGACTAGCGGGGCTAGATACGCAGTATTTT
-,-,TRBV28,TRBJ1-5,CASSGGGFHAQPQHF,TGTGCCAGCAGTGGGGGGGGATTCCACGCTCAGCCCCAGCATTTT
-,-,TRBV9,TRBJ2-2,CASSPRTANTGELFF,TGTGCCAGCAGCCCGAGGACCGCGAACACCGGGGAGCTGTTTTTT
-,-,TRBV27,TRBJ2-7,CASSLKARGEQYF,TGTGCCAGCAGTTTAAAGGCACGCGGCGAGCAGTACTTC
TRBD2,-,TRBV4-1,TRBJ2-4,CASSQVRREGGYIQYF,TGCGCCAGCAGCCAAGTCCGGCGGGAGGGGGGGTACATTCAGTACTTC
TRBD2,-,TRBV5-6,TRBJ2-2,CASSASGRANTGELFF,TGTGCCAGCAGCGCTAGCGGGAGGGCGAACACCGGGGAGCTGTTTTTT
TRBD1,-,TRBV27,TRBJ1-5,CASSLSDRINQPQHF,TGTGCCAGCAGTTTATCGGACAGGATCAATCAGCCCCAGCATTTT
-,-,TRBV14,TRBJ2-7,CASSHGGSRGFYEQYF,TGTGCCAGCAGCCATGGGGGAAGTAGGGGATTCTACGAGCAGTACTTC
-,-,TRBV7-9,TRBJ2-1,CASSTRVWAGFYNEQFF,TGTGCCAGCAGCACCCGAGTGTGGGCCGGTTTCTACAATGAGCAGTTCTTC
-,-,TRBV10-3,TRBJ1-1,CAISESDNTEAFF,TGTGCCATCAGTGAGTCGGACAACACTGAAGCTTTCTTT
-,-,TRBV5-1,TRBJ2-3,CASSFETDTQYF,TGCGCCAGCAGCTTCGAGACAGATACGCAGTATTTT
TRBD2,-,TRBV5-1,TRBJ2-1,CASSLPSGSRDEQFF,TGCGCCAGCAGCTTGCCTAGCGGGAGTAGGGATGAGCAGTTCTTC
TRBD2,-,TRBV9,TRBJ2-1,CASSGPTGTSGYNEQFF,TGTGCCAGCAGCGGACCTACCGGGACTAGCGGTTACAATGAGCAGTTCTTC
TRBD2,-,TRBV5-1,TRBJ2-5,CASSLDPSGRFGLETQYF,TGCGCCAGCAGCTTGGACCCTAGCGGGAGATTCGGGCTAGAGACCCAGTACTTC
-,-,TRBV27,TRBJ1-4,CVSSLGQGTEKLFF,TGTGTCAGCAGTTTAGGGCAGGGGACTGAAAAACTGTTTTTT
-,-,TRBV11-1,TRBJ1-1,CASSLFPQSEAFF,TGTGCCAGCAGCTTATTCCCTCAGTCGGAAGCTTTCTTT
TRBD2,-,TRBV5-4,TRBJ2-7,CASSSPHGRGEQYF,TGTGCCAGCAGCTCCCCTCACGGGAGGGGGGAGCAGTACTTC
-,-,TRBV18,TRBJ2-7,CASSLAGQYSYEQYF,TGTGCCAGCTCACTGGCGGGACAGTACTCCTACGAGCAGTACTTC
TRBD2,-,TRBV5-1,TRBJ2-1,CASSLEGLAGNEQFF,TGCGCCAGCAGCTTGGAAGGACTAGCGGGGAATGAGCAGTTCTTC
TRBD2,once,TRBV7-6,TRBJ2-7,CASSLNSGTSYEQYF,TGTGCCAGCAGCTTAAACAGCGGGACCTCCTACGAGCAGTACTTC
-,-,TRBV2,TRBJ1-4,CASSEHNEKLFF,TGTGCCAGCAGTGAACATAATGAAAAACTGTTTTTT
-,-,TRBV30,TRBJ1-4,CAWTKGQSVREKLFF,TGTGCCTGGACCAAAGGACAGTCTGTCAGGGAAAAACTGTTTTTT
TRBD1,once,TRBV19,TRBJ1-2,CASTNRDRGRSYGYTF,TGTGCCAGTACAAACCGGGACAGGGGACGCAGCTATGGCTACACCTTC
TRBD1,-,TRBV30,TRBJ2-5,CAWAGGETQYF,TGTGCCTGGGCAGGGGGCGAGACCCAGTACTTC
-,-,TRBV25-1,TRBJ1-5,CASSEWERNQPQHF,TGTGCCAGCAGTGAATGGGAGCGCAATCAGCCCCAGCATTTT
-,-,TRBV15,TRBJ1-3,CATSRDFGRGISGNTIYF,TGTGCCACCAGCAGAGATTTTGGAAGGGGGATCTCTGGAAACACCATATATTTT
TRBD2,-,TRBV7-9,TRBJ2-1,CASSLRLAVVDNEQFF,TGTGCCAGCAGCTTACGACTAGCGGTAGTGGACAATGAGCAGTTCTTC
-,once,TRBV5-6,TRBJ1-2,CASSNPWGEHYGYTF,TGTGCCAGCAGCAACCCATGGGGCGAACACTATGGCTACACCTTC
-,-,TRBV11-2,TRBJ1-4,CASSGNRLTNEKLFF,TGTGCCAGCAGCGGAAACAGGTTAACTAATGAAAAACTGTTTTTT
-,-,TRBV28,TRBJ2-2,CASMGRTELFF,TGTGCCAGCATGGGGAGAACGGAGCTGTTTTTT
-,-,TRBV5-1,TRBJ2-2,CASSLGGSGNTGELFF,TGCGCCAGCAGCTTGGGAGGTAGCGGGAACACCGGGGAGCTGTTTTTT
-,-,TRBV18,TRBJ2-7,CASSPIREPTYEQYF,TGTGCCAGCTCACCGATCAGGGAACCTACCTACGAGCAGTACTTC
-,-,TRBV7-9,TRBJ2-7,CASSLVGPTYEQYF,TGTGCCAGCAGCTTAGTAGGACCTACCTACGAGCAGTACTTC
TRBD1,once,TRBV7-9,TRBJ1-2,CASSLGQGPLEGYTF,TGTGCCAGCAGCCTGGGACAGGGCCCTTTGGAGGGCTACACCTTC
-,-,TRBV5-1,TRBJ1-3,CASSLGHLRARSGNTIYF,TGCGCCAGCAGCTTGGGACACTTAAGGGCCCGCTCTGGAAACACCATATATTTT
-,-,TRBV5-1,TRBJ2-3,CASSLVIGTDTQYF,TGCGCCAGCAGCTTGGTAATCGGGACAGATACGCAGTATTTT
TRBD2,-,TRBV14,TRBJ2-1,CASSPLLAGPPKNEQFF,TGTGCCAGCAGCCCACTCCTAGCGGGACCTCCAAAGAATGAGCAGTTCTTC
-,-,TRBV29-1,TRBJ2-2,CSGRVSGELFF,TGCAGCGGGAGGGTGTCCGGGGAGCTGTTTTTT
TRBD2,-,TRBV28,TRBJ2-7,CASGTRGSEQYF,TGTGCCAGCGGGACTAGGGGGTCCGAGCAGTACTTC
-,-,TRBV11-3,TRBJ2-3,CASSLRARDCRDTQYF,TGTGCCAGCAGCTTGCGCGCCAGGGACTGCAGAGATACGCAGTATTTT
TRBD2,-,TRBV4-2,TRBJ2-1,CASSQDWREGRGNEQFF,TGTGCCAGCAGCCAAGATTGGCGGGAGGGCCGGGGCAATGAGCAGTTCTTC
-,-,TRBV7-2,TRBJ2-7,CASSHSVREGAFEQYF,TGTGCCAGCAGCCATAGCGTTAGGGAGGGGGCATTCGAGCAGTACTTC
-,-,TRBV7-2,TRBJ2-1,CASSLDATSSYNEQFF,TGTGCCAGCAGCTTAGACGCCACCAGCTCCTACAATGAGCAGTTCTTC
-,-,TRBV19,TRBJ2-7,CASSALVGEQYF,TGTGCCAGTAGTGCCCTCGTTGGCGAGCAGTACTTC
TRBD2,-,TRBV15,TRBJ2-6,CATRPSGGGSGANVLTF,TGTGCCACCAGGCCCTCGGGAGGGGGCTCTGGGGCCAACGTCCTGACTTTC
-,-,TRBV27,TRBJ1-5,CASSLQYSNQPQHF,TGTGCCAGCAGTTTACAGTATAGCAATCAGCCCCAGCATTTT
-,-,TRBV6-1,TRBJ1-3,CASSRQGRGNTIYF,TGTGCCAGCAGTCGGCAGGGGCGGGGAAACACCATATATTTT
-,once,TRBV10-3,TRBJ2-7,CAISMIYEQYF,TGTGCCATCAGCATGATCTACGAGCAGTACTTC